A selection of T cell receptor beta chains follows, all from one sample in a study of molecular identifiers for immune sequencing clone quantification. MiXCR, run by TCRdb on the PCR reads, gives a single entry per CDR3 protein. The sample consists of hundreds of thousands of distinct CDR3 sequences, just under 20% of them appearing once. Sequencing used naive CD8+ T cells from blood, with Jurkat cell RNA spiked in. Receptors originate from a human donor in good health. Some libraries in this study had Jurkat cell RNA spiked in. CDR3s include the opening cysteine and the closing phenylalanine or tryptophan. A D gene is named only where the DNA matches it firmly. Only part of the rows carry a size: once, few, many, or a class if the clone is expanded.

D gene: .
clone size: many
J gene: TRBJ1-1
V gene: TRBV28
CDR3 protein: CASSDPQNTEAFF
CDR3 DNA: TGTGCCAGCAGTGATCCACAGAACACTGAAGCTTTCTTT

D gene: TRBD2
clone size: few
J gene: TRBJ2-1
V gene: TRBV20-1
CDR3 protein: CSVTVGTTYNEQFF
CDR3 DNA: TGCAGTGTTACCGTCGGGACTACCTACAATGAGCAGTTCTTC

D gene: .
clone size: .
J gene: TRBJ1-1
V gene: TRBV6-5
CDR3 protein: CASSYRSGRVGTEAFF
CDR3 DNA: TGTGCCAGCAGTTACCGGTCGGGCAGGGTTGGCACTGAAGCTTTCTTT

D gene: TRBD1
clone size: .
J gene: TRBJ2-2
V gene: TRBV27
CDR3 protein: CASSLLVGTGPGELFF
CDR3 DNA: TGTGCCAGCAGTTTATTGGTTGGGACAGGGCCCGGGGAGCTGTTTTTT

D gene: TRBD1
clone size: few
J gene: TRBJ1-2
V gene: TRBV30
CDR3 protein: CAWSVGDRDPHTF
CDR3 DNA: TGTGCCTGGAGTGTCGGGGACAGGGACCCTCACACCTTC

D gene: TRBD1
clone size: many
J gene: TRBJ1-1
V gene: TRBV4-1
CDR3 protein: CASSLTRTGTAFF
CDR3 DNA: TGCGCCAGCAGCCTAACAAGGACAGGGACAGCTTTCTTT

D gene: .
clone size: many
J gene: TRBJ2-3
V gene: TRBV7-9
CDR3 protein: CASSAGIGTDTQYF
CDR3 DNA: TGTGCCAGCAGCGCCGGGATCGGCACAGATACGCAGTATTTT

D gene: .
clone size: once
J gene: TRBJ2-5
V gene: TRBV14
CDR3 protein: CASSQEAGFQETQYF
CDR3 DNA: TGTGCCAGCAGCCAAGAGGCGGGGTTCCAAGAGACCCAGTACTTC

D gene: TRBD2
clone size: many
J gene: TRBJ2-3
V gene: TRBV20-1
CDR3 protein: CSARDLAGGPGDTQYF
CDR3 DNA: TGCAGTGCTAGAGATCTCGCGGGAGGGCCAGGGGATACGCAGTATTTT

D gene: .
clone size: few
J gene: TRBJ1-2
V gene: TRBV13
CDR3 protein: CASSLGYGVPSGDGYTF
CDR3 DNA: TGTGCCAGCAGCTTAGGCTACGGGGTCCCCTCGGGAGATGGCTACACCTTC

D gene: TRBD1
clone size: many
J gene: TRBJ2-3
V gene: TRBV6-5
CDR3 protein: CASSSDRATDTQYF
CDR3 DNA: TGTGCCAGCAGTTCGGACAGGGCTACAGATACGCAGTATTTT

D gene: .
clone size: few
J gene: TRBJ2-5
V gene: TRBV19
CDR3 protein: CASSTDSQETQYF
CDR3 DNA: TGTGCCAGTAGTACCGACAGCCAAGAGACCCAGTACTTC

D gene: TRBD1
clone size: few
J gene: TRBJ2-5
V gene: TRBV13
CDR3 protein: CASSLVGQGDLSETQYF
CDR3 DNA: TGTGCCAGCAGCTTAGTGGGACAGGGGGATTTATCGGAGACCCAGTACTTC

D gene: .
clone size: many
J gene: TRBJ2-1
V gene: TRBV7-2
CDR3 protein: CASSLGPSYNEQFF
CDR3 DNA: TGTGCCAGCAGCTTAGGCCCTAGCTACAATGAGCAGTTCTTC

D gene: .
clone size: many
J gene: TRBJ1-5
V gene: TRBV7-9
CDR3 protein: CASSHTAQPQHF
CDR3 DNA: TGTGCCAGCAGCCACACAGCTCAGCCCCAGCATTTT

D gene: .
clone size: many
J gene: TRBJ1-1
V gene: TRBV4-1
CDR3 protein: CASSQDRQPGTEAFF
CDR3 DNA: TGCGCCAGCAGCCAAGATAGACAGCCCGGCACTGAAGCTTTCTTT

D gene: .
clone size: many
J gene: TRBJ1-1
V gene: TRBV7-9
CDR3 protein: CASSIPGDTEAFF
CDR3 DNA: TGTGCCAGCTCCATCCCCGGGGACACTGAAGCTTTCTTT

D gene: .
clone size: few
J gene: TRBJ2-7
V gene: TRBV7-6
CDR3 protein: CASSGPDGGSSYEQYF
CDR3 DNA: TGTGCCAGCAGCGGACCGGACGGAGGCAGCTCCTACGAGCAGTACTTC

D gene: .
clone size: many
J gene: TRBJ2-2
V gene: TRBV29-1
CDR3 protein: CSVASDTGELFF
CDR3 DNA: TGCAGCGTTGCTTCCGACACCGGGGAGCTGTTTTTT

D gene: TRBD1
clone size: many
J gene: TRBJ1-1
V gene: TRBV7-9
CDR3 protein: CASSLGQGGLGTEAFF
CDR3 DNA: TGTGCCAGCAGCCTCGGACAGGGCGGGCTCGGGACTGAAGCTTTCTTT

D gene: .
clone size: many
J gene: TRBJ1-4
V gene: TRBV6-6
CDR3 protein: CASSYRDDVVEKLFF
CDR3 DNA: TGTGCCAGCAGTTACCGGGACGACGTAGTTGAAAAACTGTTTTTT

D gene: .
clone size: many
J gene: TRBJ1-1
V gene: TRBV28
CDR3 protein: CASSSDSFKAFF
CDR3 DNA: TGTGCCAGCAGTTCGGACAGTTTTAAAGCTTTCTTT